What follows are 32 T cell receptor beta chains derived from one specimen sequenced in a study of blood T cell repertoires in COVID-19 (dated by TCRdb to 2020 to 2022). Receptor libraries were prepared by the immunoSEQ multiplex PCR assay. TCRdb mirrors the immuneACCESS table, restricted to in-frame sequences. Some clones are absent from its copies; in checked studies, under half trace to an unresolved V gene, and the reason for the others is unknown. This sample lists 75,000 to 85,000 clones; more than 75% were detected once. Clones ranked in the top ten supply about 6.9% of the sample. The sequencing input was peripheral blood. Every receptor here comes from a human donor in a cohort sampled during active COVID-19.

The rearrangement joins TRBV7-2 to TRBJ1-2, with TRBD1 identical over 8 bases. Trimming removed 4 bases from V and 5 bases from J; junction bases left unmatched: 9. The CDR3 is 15 amino acids. CDR1 is SGHTA, CDR2 FQGNSA, per germline. The CDR3 region has the DNA TGTGCCAGCAGCTACCACGGGACAGGAAATTATGGCTACACCTTC. Protein sequence: CASSYHGTGNYGYTF.

The chain joins TRBV6-5 to TRBJ1-2, with D possibly TRBD1 on 6 matching bases. The V gene lost 2 bases and the J gene lost 6 bases, with 13 bases spanning the gap. Per germline, CDR1 MNHEY and CDR2 SVGAGI. The CDR3 spans 14 residues. CDR3 DNA sequence: TGTGCCAGCAGTTACGGGGGCCCAAAGGATGGCTACACCTTC. Its translation: CASSYGGPKDGYTF.

The chain employs TRBV3-1 (or the pseudogene TRBV3-2) and TRBJ2-3; a possible D gene is TRBD2 (6 bases). Germline CDR1 LGHDT, CDR2 YNNKEL (reference sequence). This CDR3 has 14 amino acids. The ends were cut back, 7 bases at V and 1 base at J, with 12 bases in the middle. As DNA, the CDR3 is TGTGCCAGCACCCCTTCGGGGGGCACAGATACGCAGTATTTT. Translating gives CASTPSGGTDTQYF.

This clone has only one observation. V usage is TRBV2 and J usage is TRBJ1-4; D is unresolved. The length of the CDR3 is 13 residues. CDR1 SNHLY and CDR2 FYNNEI come from the germline V gene. The V end lost 7 bases, the J end lost 5 bases, and 11 bases lay between the germline ends. The CDR3 protein is CASNLSRNEKLFF. The CDR3 DNA is TGTGCCAGCAACCTGTCTAGGAATGAAAAACTGTTTTTT.

This clone was found once. This chain links TRBV25-1 with TRBJ2-2, with D possibly TRBD2 on 5 matching bases. Per the germline V gene, CDR1 is MGHDK and CDR2 is SYGVNS. V lost 3 bases and J lost 3, with 14 bases in between. This CDR3 comprises 16 residues. The CDR3 DNA is TGTGCCAGCAGTGATCCAACGGGGAAGGACACCGGGGAGCTGTTTTTT. Its protein product is CASSDPTGKDTGELFF.

The rearrangement uses TRBV10-3 and TRBJ1-2; possible D gene TRBD1, 5 bases. Looked up from germline, CDR1 is ENHRY and CDR2 is SYGVKD. V was clipped by 6 bases and J by 3 bases, with 17 bases between them. The CDR3 length is 15 residues. This CDR3 reads CAIRGGREGYYGYTF. The CDR3 region has the DNA TGTGCCATCAGAGGAGGGAGGGAGGGGTACTATGGCTACACCTTC.

This clone was counted between two and nine times. The chain joins TRBV5-4 to TRBJ2-7; possibly TRBD1 for D (5 bases). Deletions cut 4 bases from V and 3 bases from J, with 11 bases between. The CDR3 is 13 amino acids. Germline V gene lookup returns CDR1 SGHNT and CDR2 YYREEE (reference sequence). This CDR3 is CASSLTVNYEQYF. In DNA, the CDR3 is TGTGCCAGCAGCCTGACAGTTAACTACGAGCAGTACTTC. The complete variable domain, with remaining parts taken from reference TRBV5-4 and TRBJ2-7, reads ETGVTQSPTHLIKTRGQQVTLRCSSQSGHNTVSWYQQALGQGPQFIFQYYREEENGRGNFPPRFSGLQFPNYSSELNVNALELDDSALYLCASSLTVNYEQYFGPGTRLTVT.

This clone was detected a few times. This rearrangement joins TRBV5-1 to TRBJ2-7; 9 nucleotides align to TRBD2. Germline loops: CDR1 SGHRS, CDR2 YFSETQ. J gave up 2 bases and V 6 bases, and 6 bases lay outside the gene matches. This CDR3 is 14 amino acids long. CDR3 nucleotide sequence: TGCGCCAGCAAACGAAGCGGGGGGACCTACGAGCAGTACTTC. Its translation is CASKRSGGTYEQYF.

The chain links TRBV30 to TRBJ2-6, with D possibly matching TRBD1 (6 bases). V lost 2 bases to trimming and J lost 0 bases, with 8 bases between them. The CDR3 contains 15 residues. Germline CDR1 is GTSNPN and CDR2 is SVGIG (reference sequence). CDR3: CAWSTGNSGANVLTF. The CDR3 DNA reads TGTGCCTGGAGTACAGGGAACTCTGGGGCCAACGTCCTGACTTTC.

Note on this clone: The junction and the germline gene differ at one end; a read error may be behind it. The V and J genes are TRBV7-2 and TRBJ1-1, with 7 bases fitting TRBD1. The germline gives CDR1 SGHTA, CDR2 FQGNSA. The CDR3 loop spans 16 amino acids. The CDR3 spells CANSPGQRSRGTEAFF. The CDR3 DNA follows: TGTGCCAACAGCCCGGGACAGCGATCCCGAGGAACTGAAGCTTTCTTT.

The chain uses TRBV7-9 and TRBJ1-1; tentative D call: TRBD1 (5 bases). The V end was cut by 2 bases, the J end by 4 bases, with 11 bases between. The germline V gene has CDR1 SEHNR and CDR2 FQNEAQ (reference sequence). The CDR3 consists of 14 residues. DNA of the CDR3: TGTGCCAGCAGCTTATTTCCAGGGCCCACTGAAGCTTTCTTT. Protein: CASSLFPGPTEAFF. The full variable domain, in which reference TRBV7-9 and TRBJ1-1 provide the parts outside the CDR3, is DTGVSQNPRHKITKRGQNVTFRCDPISEHNRLYWYRQTLGQGPEFLTYFQNEAQLEKSRLLSDRFSAERPKGSFSTLEIQRTEQGDSAMYLCASSLFPGPTEAFFGQGTRLTVV.

The chain employs TRBV28 and TRBJ2-2; TRBD2 aligns across 9 bases. This CDR3 has 14 residues. V lost 8 bases, J lost 6 bases, and 7 bases stayed unmatched. Per germline, CDR1 MDHEN and CDR2 SYDVKM. CDR3 sequence (DNA): TGTGCCAGCCACCCAGCGGGGGGTTCCGGGGAGCTGTTTTTT. This translates into CASHPAGGSGELFF.

CDR3 DNA sequence: TGTGCCAGCAGAGGGACAGCGAACACTGAAGCTTTCTTT. Translation gives CASRGTANTEAFF. This rearrangement joins TRBV6-6 to TRBJ1-1; 7 bases agree with TRBD1. CDR3 length: 13 residues. J lost 1 base, V lost 6 bases, and 2 bases had no gene match. The germline CDR1 and CDR2 sequences are MNHNY and SVGAGI (reference sequence).

The V and J genes are TRBV7-3 and TRBJ2-6; 8 bases are shared with TRBD1. Trimming cost V 3 bases and J 1 base; bases outside gene matches: 8. Germline V gene data show CDR1 as SGHTA and CDR2 as FQGTGA. CDR3 length: 18 amino acids. CDR3 amino acids: CASSFWTGLRSGANVLTF. In nucleotides, the CDR3 is TGTGCCAGCAGCTTCTGGACAGGGTTAAGGTCTGGGGCCAACGTCCTGACTTTC. The complete variable domain, with remaining parts taken from reference TRBV7-3 and TRBJ2-6, reads GAGVSQTPSNKVTEKGKYVELRCDPISGHTALYWYRQSLGQGPEFLIYFQGTGAADDSGLPNDRFFAVRPEGSVSTLKIQRTERGDSAVYLCASSFWTGLRSGANVLTFGAGSRLTVL.

The rearrangement links TRBV12-3 or TRBV12-4 to TRBJ2-7; a weak D match, TRBD1 (5 bases). There are 13 residues in the CDR3. Trimming left V 7 bases short and J 0 bases short, with 10 bases between. For the CDR3, the DNA is TGTGCCAGCAACCGACAGAGCTCCTACGAGCAGTACTTC. Residues: CASNRQSSYEQYF.

The chain combines TRBV5-8 with TRBJ2-7, with 9 bases that match TRBD2. The V and J ends lost 4 bases and 9 bases, in that order; junction bases with no gene match: 5. CDR1 SGHTS and CDR2 YDEGEE come from the germline V gene. The CDR3 runs 12 residues. CDR3 DNA sequence: TGTGCCAGCAGCCCGGGACTAGCAGTGCAGTACTTC. It is translated as CASSPGLAVQYF. Full variable domain (missing parts from reference TRBV5-8 and TRBJ2-7): EAGVTQSPTHLIKTRGQQATLRCSPISGHTSVYWYQQALGLGLQFLLWYDEGEERNRGNFPPRFSGRQFPNYSSELNVNALELEDSALYLCASSPGLAVQYFGPGTRLTVT.

This clone was detected only once. The V gene is TRBV25-1, the J gene TRBJ2-7; TRBD1 might be the D (6 bases). CDR3 length: 15 residues. Germline V lookup: CDR1 MGHDK, CDR2 SYGVNS. V lost 3 bases and J lost 4, with 16 bases in between. The CDR3 coding sequence is TGTGCCAGCAGTGAGCCGGGACAATGGGGGTACGAGCAGTACTTC. This translates into CASSEPGQWGYEQYF.

CDR3 amino acids: CASSASRGVAYEQYF. CDR3 sequence (DNA): TGTGCCAGCAGCGCCAGCAGGGGGGTTGCGTACGAGCAGTACTTC. V and J are TRBV7-2 and TRBJ2-7, with a tentative D call TRBD1 (7 bases). The germline gives CDR1 SGHTA, CDR2 FQGNSA. Deletions cut 5 bases from V and 4 bases from J, with 18 bases between. This CDR3 is 15 amino acids long.

V usage is TRBV18 and J usage is TRBJ1-5; no firm D call. Germline CDR1 and CDR2: KGHSH and LQKENI. The length of the CDR3 is 18 residues. V lost 3 bases and J lost 2, with 20 bases in between. In nucleotides, the CDR3 is TGTGCCAGCTCACCCCTAGCTGCGGGAGGCGAGGGCAATCAGCCCCAGCATTTT. Its translation: CASSPLAAGGEGNQPQHF.

J is TRBJ1-5 and V is TRBV2; 7 bases align to TRBD1. Germline V gene lookup returns CDR1 SNHLY and CDR2 FYNNEI. CDR3 length equals 14 residues. With V trimmed by 5 bases and J by 3 bases, 4 bases remained unmatched. The CDR3 loop reads CASSTGQFNQPQHF. The CDR3 DNA is TGTGCCAGCAGTACGGGACAGTTCAATCAGCCCCAGCATTTT.

The chain couples TRBV18 to TRBJ1-2; 11 bases match TRBD1. Losses at the gene ends were 3 bases for V and 0 bases for J; bases not matched to a gene: 9. This CDR3 contains 18 residues. Germline V gene data show CDR1 as KGHSH and CDR2 as LQKENI. CDR3 region: CASSPGTGGLQPNYGYTF. CDR3 sequence (DNA): TGTGCCAGCTCACCCGGGACAGGGGGGTTGCAACCTAACTATGGCTACACCTTC.

The chain has TRBV7-6 and TRBJ2-7, with a possible D match to TRBD1 (6 bases). This CDR3 spans 17 amino acids. The ends were cut back, 1 base at V and 2 bases at J, with 18 bases in the middle. CDR1 is SGHVS, CDR2 FNYEAQ, per germline. This chain's CDR3 is CASSLGQGPGVTYEQYF. CDR3 coding DNA: TGTGCCAGCAGCTTAGGGCAAGGGCCAGGGGTTACCTACGAGCAGTACTTC.

This clone was detected once. This chain uses TRBV7-2 with TRBJ1-1; D not certain. The CDR3 is 13 residues long. The V gene's germline CDR1 is SGHTA and CDR2 FQGNSA. V was pared by 5 bases and J by 6 bases, with 13 bases between. Here the CDR3 DNA reads TGTGCCAGCAGCGTACCGAGGGCGGCTGAAGCTTTCTTT. It specifies CASSVPRAAEAFF.

The V and J genes are TRBV5-6 and TRBJ1-2; 8 bases fit TRBD1. Germline V CDR1 and CDR2: SGHDT, YYEEEE. Trimming at V came to 4 bases and at J to 5 bases, leaving 16 bases not matched to a gene. The CDR3 has 17 amino acids. CDR3 loop: CASSLHGTGTLFYGYTF. The CDR3 DNA is TGTGCCAGCAGCCTCCACGGGACAGGCACACTATTTTATGGCTACACCTTC.

CDR3 DNA: TGTGCCAGCAGCGTAACAGACAGTTCGAATGTGGAGACCCAGTACTTC. Translation gives CASSVTDSSNVETQYF. This chain uses TRBV9 with TRBJ2-5; D is perhaps TRBD1 (5 bases). Between the trimmed V and J ends, which lost 1 base and 5 bases, there was a span of 18 bases. CDR1 and CDR2 from the germline V gene are SGDLS and YYNGEE. The CDR3 totals 16 residues.

The chain couples TRBV19 to TRBJ1-2, with 7 bases matching TRBD1. The CDR3 contains 11 residues. V lost 4 bases to trimming and J lost 11 bases; unmatched junction nucleotides: 4. Per germline, CDR1 LNHDA and CDR2 SQIVND (reference sequence). This CDR3 is CASSRTGEYTF. CDR3 sequence (DNA): TGTGCCAGTAGTAGGACAGGAGAGTACACCTTC.

The chain employs TRBV18 and TRBJ2-7, with a weak D call TRBD2 (6 bases). Germline lookup yields CDR1 KGHSH and CDR2 LQKENI. With 2 bases removed from V and 1 base from J, the gap between germline ends came to 12 bases. CDR3 length: 15 amino acids. The CDR3, as DNA: TGTGCCAGCTCACCAGATGGCGGGGTATCCTACGAGCAGTACTTC. Translating gives CASSPDGGVSYEQYF. The full variable domain, rest sourced from reference TRBV18 and TRBJ2-7, is NAGVMQNPRHLVRRRGQEARLRCSPMKGHSHVYWYRQLPEEGLKFMVYLQKENIIDESGMPKERFSAEFPKEGPSILRIQQVVRGDSAAYFCASSPDGGVSYEQYFGPGTRLTVT.

The V and J genes are TRBV6-4 and TRBJ1-1; 8 bases align to TRBD1. V shed 7 bases and J 4 bases; nucleotides not matched to a gene: 11. Looked up from germline, CDR1 is MRHNA and CDR2 is SNTAGT. This CDR3 contains 15 residues. In DNA form, the CDR3 reads TGTGCCAGCAAAAAAAACGGACAGGGCGGCACTGAAGCTTTCTTT. Translated: CASKKNGQGGTEAFF.

V usage is TRBV5-1 and J usage is TRBJ2-3, with 8 bases that match TRBD2. This CDR3 has 14 residues. Germline trimming cut 4 bases from V and 1 base from J; bases unmatched to any gene: 2. Germline V CDR1 and CDR2: SGHRS, YFSETQ. The CDR3 region is CASSILAGTDTQYF. CDR3 sequence (DNA): TGCGCCAGCAGCATACTAGCGGGCACAGATACGCAGTATTTT.

This chain connects TRBV5-5 to TRBJ2-5; TRBD2 matches at 11 bases. The V gene end was trimmed by 3 bases and the J gene end by 5 bases; junction bases not matched to a gene: 12. This CDR3 contains 17 residues. In germline, CDR1 is SGHKS, CDR2 YYEKEE (reference sequence). CDR3 amino acids: CASSSRGSGGASETQYF. The CDR3 coding sequence is TGTGCCAGCAGCTCTAGGGGTAGCGGGGGGGCGAGTGAGACCCAGTACTTC.

The chain carries TRBV5-6 and TRBJ1-6; D not certain. CDR3 length: 15 amino acids. V was cut by 0 bases and J by 11 bases, with 15 bases left in between. Germline CDR1 and CDR2: SGHDT and YYEEEE. The CDR3 spells CASSLVADNFTPLHF. In DNA form, the CDR3 reads TGTGCCAGCAGCTTGGTCGCAGACAACTTTACACCCCTCCACTTT.

The chain combines TRBV27 with TRBJ2-7; 7 positions agree with TRBD1. Trimming at V came to 4 bases and at J to 1 base, leaving 4 bases not matched to a gene. Germline-derived CDR1 and CDR2 are MNHEY and SMNVEV (reference sequence). There are 14 residues in the CDR3. The CDR3 spells CASSWSGGSYEQYF. In DNA form, the CDR3 reads TGTGCCAGCAGTTGGTCAGGGGGATCCTACGAGCAGTACTTC.